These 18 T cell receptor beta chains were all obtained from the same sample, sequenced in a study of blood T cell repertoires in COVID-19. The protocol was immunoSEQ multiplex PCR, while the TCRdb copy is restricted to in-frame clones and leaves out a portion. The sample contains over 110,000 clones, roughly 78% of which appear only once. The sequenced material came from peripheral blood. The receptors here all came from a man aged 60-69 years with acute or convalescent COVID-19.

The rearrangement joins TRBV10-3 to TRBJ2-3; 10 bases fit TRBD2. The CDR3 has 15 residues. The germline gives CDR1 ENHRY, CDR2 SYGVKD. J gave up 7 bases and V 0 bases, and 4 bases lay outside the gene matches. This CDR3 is CAISESRAGGHTQYF. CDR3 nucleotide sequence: TGTGCCATCAGTGAGTCGCGAGCGGGAGGGCATACGCAGTATTTT.

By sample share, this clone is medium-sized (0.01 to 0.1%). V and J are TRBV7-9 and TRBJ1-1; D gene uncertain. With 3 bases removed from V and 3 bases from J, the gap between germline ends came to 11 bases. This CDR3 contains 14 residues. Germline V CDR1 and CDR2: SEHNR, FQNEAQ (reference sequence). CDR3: CASSFEGRDTEAFF. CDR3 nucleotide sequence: TGTGCCAGCAGCTTCGAGGGAAGAGACACTGAAGCTTTCTTT.

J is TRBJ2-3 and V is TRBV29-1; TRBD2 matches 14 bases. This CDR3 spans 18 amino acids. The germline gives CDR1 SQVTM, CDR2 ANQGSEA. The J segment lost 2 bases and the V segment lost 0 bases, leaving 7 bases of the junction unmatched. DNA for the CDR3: TGCAGCGTTGAAGACAGACTAGCGGGAGGGCCAAACACAGATACGCAGTATTTT. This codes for CSVEDRLAGGPNTDTQYF.

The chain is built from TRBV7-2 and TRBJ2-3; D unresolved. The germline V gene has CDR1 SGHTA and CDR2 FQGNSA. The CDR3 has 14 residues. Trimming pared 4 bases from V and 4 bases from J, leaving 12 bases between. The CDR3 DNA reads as TGTGCCAGCAGCTCCTCACGTCAGGCAGATACGCAGTATTTT. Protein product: CASSSSRQADTQYF.

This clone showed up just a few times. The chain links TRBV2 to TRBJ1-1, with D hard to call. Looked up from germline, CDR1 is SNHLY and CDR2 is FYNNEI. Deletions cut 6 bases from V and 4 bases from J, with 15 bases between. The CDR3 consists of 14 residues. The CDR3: CASREILVSTEAFF. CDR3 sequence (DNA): TGTGCCAGCAGGGAGATCCTTGTGAGCACTGAAGCTTTCTTT.

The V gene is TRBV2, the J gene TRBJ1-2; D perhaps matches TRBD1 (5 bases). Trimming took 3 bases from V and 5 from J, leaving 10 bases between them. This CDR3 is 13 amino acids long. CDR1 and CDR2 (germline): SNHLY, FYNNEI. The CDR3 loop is CASSEGEGYGYTF. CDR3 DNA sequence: TGTGCCAGCAGTGAGGGGGAGGGTTATGGCTACACCTTC.

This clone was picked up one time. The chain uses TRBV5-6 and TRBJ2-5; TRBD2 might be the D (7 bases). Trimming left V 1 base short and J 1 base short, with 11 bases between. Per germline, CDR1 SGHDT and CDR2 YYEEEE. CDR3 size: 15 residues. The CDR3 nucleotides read TGTGCCAGCAGCTTGCAGGGGAGGGCCCAAGAGACCCAGTACTTC. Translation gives CASSLQGRAQETQYF.

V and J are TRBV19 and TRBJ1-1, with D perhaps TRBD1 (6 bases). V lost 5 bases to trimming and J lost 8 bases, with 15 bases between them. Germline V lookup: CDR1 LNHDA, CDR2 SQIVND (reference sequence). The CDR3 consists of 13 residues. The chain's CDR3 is CASSPKGQLEAFF. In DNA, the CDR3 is TGTGCCAGTAGTCCGAAAGGACAGCTGGAAGCTTTCTTT.

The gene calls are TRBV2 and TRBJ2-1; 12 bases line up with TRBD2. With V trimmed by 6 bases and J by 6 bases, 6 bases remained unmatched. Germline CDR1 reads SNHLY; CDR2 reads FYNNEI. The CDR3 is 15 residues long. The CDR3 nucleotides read TGTGCCAGCAGGCCCGGACTAGCGGGATTCAATGAGCAGTTCTTC. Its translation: CASRPGLAGFNEQFF.

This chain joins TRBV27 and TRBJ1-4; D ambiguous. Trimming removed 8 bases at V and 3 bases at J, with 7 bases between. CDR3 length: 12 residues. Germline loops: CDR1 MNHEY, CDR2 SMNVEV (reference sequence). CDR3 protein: CASSRSNEKLFF. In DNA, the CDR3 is TGTGCCAGCTCCCGGTCTAATGAAAAACTGTTTTTT.

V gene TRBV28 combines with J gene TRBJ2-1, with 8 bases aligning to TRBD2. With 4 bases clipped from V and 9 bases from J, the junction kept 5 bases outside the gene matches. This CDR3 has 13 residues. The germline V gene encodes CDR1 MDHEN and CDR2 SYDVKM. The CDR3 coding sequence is TGTGCCAGCAGTTCCTACACTAGCGGTGAGCAGTTCTTC. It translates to CASSSYTSGEQFF. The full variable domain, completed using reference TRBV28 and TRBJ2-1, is DVKVTQSSRYLVKRTGEKVFLECVQDMDHENMFWYRQDPGLGLRLIYFSYDVKMKEKGDIPEGYSVSREKKERFSLILESASTNQTSMYLCASSSYTSGEQFFGPGTRLTVL.

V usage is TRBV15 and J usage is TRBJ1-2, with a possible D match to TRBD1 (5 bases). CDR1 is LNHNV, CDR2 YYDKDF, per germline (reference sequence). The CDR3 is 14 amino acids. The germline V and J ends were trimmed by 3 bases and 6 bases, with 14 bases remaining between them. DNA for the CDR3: TGTGCCACCAGCAGGGCGCAGGGCTTCGATGGCTACACCTTC. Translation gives CATSRAQGFDGYTF.

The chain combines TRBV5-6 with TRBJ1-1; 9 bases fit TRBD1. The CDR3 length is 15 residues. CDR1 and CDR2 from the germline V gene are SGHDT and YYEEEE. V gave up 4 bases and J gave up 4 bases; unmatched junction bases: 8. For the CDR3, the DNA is TGTGCCAGCAGCCAACAGGGGGCGACCGGCACTGAAGCTTTCTTT. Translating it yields CASSQQGATGTEAFF. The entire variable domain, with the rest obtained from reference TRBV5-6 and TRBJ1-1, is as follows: DAGVTQSPTHLIKTRGQQVTLRCSPKSGHDTVSWYQQALGQGPQFIFQYYEEEERQRGNFPDRFSGHQFPNYSSELNVNALLLGDSALYLCASSQQGATGTEAFFGQGTRLTVV.

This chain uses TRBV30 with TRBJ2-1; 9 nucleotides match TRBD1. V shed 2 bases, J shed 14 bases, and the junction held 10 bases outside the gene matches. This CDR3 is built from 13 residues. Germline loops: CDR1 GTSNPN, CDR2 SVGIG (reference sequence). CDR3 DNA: TGTGCCTGGAGTATAACTCCGGGACAGGGAAAGTTCTTC. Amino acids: CAWSITPGQGKFF.

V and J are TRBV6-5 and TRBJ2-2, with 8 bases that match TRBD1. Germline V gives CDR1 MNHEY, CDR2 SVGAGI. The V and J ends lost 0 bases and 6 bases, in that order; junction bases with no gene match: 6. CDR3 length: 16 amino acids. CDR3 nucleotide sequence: TGTGCCAGCAGTTACTCGGCAGGGGGCGCGTCCGGGGAGCTGTTTTTT. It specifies CASSYSAGGASGELFF.

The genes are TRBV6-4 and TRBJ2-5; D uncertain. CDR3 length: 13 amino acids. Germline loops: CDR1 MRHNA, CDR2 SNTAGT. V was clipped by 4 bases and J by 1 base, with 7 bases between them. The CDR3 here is CASSVTPQETQYF. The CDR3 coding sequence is TGTGCCAGCAGTGTAACACCCCAAGAGACCCAGTACTTC.

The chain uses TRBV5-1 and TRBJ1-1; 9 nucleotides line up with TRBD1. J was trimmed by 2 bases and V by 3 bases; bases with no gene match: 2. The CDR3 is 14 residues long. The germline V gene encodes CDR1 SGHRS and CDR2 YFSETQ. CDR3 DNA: TGCGCCAGCAGCTGGGGACAGGGTAACACTGAAGCTTTCTTT. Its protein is CASSWGQGNTEAFF.

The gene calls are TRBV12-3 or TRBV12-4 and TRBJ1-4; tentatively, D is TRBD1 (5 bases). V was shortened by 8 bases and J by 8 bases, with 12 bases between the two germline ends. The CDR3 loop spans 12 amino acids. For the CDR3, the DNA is TGTGCCAGCGGGAGGGGACGAGAAAAACTGTTTTTT. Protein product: CASGRGREKLFF.